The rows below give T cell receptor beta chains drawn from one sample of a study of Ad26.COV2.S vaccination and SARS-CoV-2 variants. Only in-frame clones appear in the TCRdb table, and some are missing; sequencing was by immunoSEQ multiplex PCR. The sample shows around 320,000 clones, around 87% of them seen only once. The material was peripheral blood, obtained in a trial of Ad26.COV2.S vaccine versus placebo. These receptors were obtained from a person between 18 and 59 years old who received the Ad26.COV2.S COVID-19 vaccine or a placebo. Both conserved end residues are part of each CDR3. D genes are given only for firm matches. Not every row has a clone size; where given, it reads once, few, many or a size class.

CASSLDSPVNTGELFF . 16 . TRBV11-3
CAWGRGGPNEKLFF . 14 . TRBV30
CATSVSQKTEKLFF . 14 few TRBV15
CASSITGGNQPQHF TRBD1 14 many TRBV5-6
CAWSVGSPLHF . 11 . TRBV30
CASSYPLRGQPQHF . 14 . TRBV28
CASSRTGDTIYF . 12 . TRBV6-5
CAISGSPSSYNEQFF . 15 once TRBV10-3
CAWGSGNTIYF . 11 . TRBV30
CASSLITGELFF . 12 . TRBV7-2
CASSVGQHNEQFF . 13 . TRBV2
CASSPVSTDTQYF . 13 . TRBV19
CASSPGQNTEAFF . 13 . TRBV7-3
CASSARQGLGELFF TRBD1 14 . TRBV9
CASSLSPGGYNEQFF TRBD2 15 once TRBV7-3
CASSERSGYYNEQFF . 15 . TRBV6-4